Below, 11 T cell receptor beta chains from the same sample are listed, as sequenced in a study of identifying expanded T cells in peripheral blood. Measured with immunoSEQ multiplex PCR; TCRdb has only the in-frame clones, and not every one. The repertoire includes about 100,000 clones, over 75% of them detected once, and just over 5.5% sits in the top ten. The sample consisted of blood. These receptors all come from a person between 18 and 75 years old in good health.

The chain couples TRBV9 to TRBJ2-1, with a possible D match to TRBD2 (6 bases). Germline lookup yields CDR1 SGDLS and CDR2 YYNGEE. Trimming pared 4 bases from V and 1 base from J, leaving 24 bases between. This CDR3 comprises 19 residues. CDR3 protein: CASSIAGAGYAQSYNEQFF. The CDR3 region has the DNA TGTGCCAGCAGCATCGCTGGGGCGGGGTACGCCCAGTCCTACAATGAGCAGTTCTTC.

V is TRBV2 and J is TRBJ1-2; no clear D gene. This CDR3 has 17 residues. CDR1 SNHLY and CDR2 FYNNEI come from the germline V gene. V was pared by 4 bases and J by 3 bases, with 21 bases between. The CDR3 region is CASSADPDLFGHYGYTF. Written as DNA, the CDR3 is TGTGCCAGCAGTGCCGACCCTGATCTCTTCGGTCACTATGGCTACACCTTC.

The rearrangement joins TRBV19 to TRBJ1-2, with TRBD1 matching over 8 bases. CDR1 and CDR2 from the germline V gene are LNHDA and SQIVND (reference sequence). The ends lost 3 bases at V and 5 bases at J; junction bases unmatched: 2. The CDR3 totals 13 residues. CDR3 sequence: CASSIGQGYGYTF. The DNA for the CDR3 is TGTGCCAGTAGTATCGGACAGGGATATGGCTACACCTTC.

This clone showed up just a few times. V and J are TRBV27 and TRBJ1-2, with 8 bases fitting TRBD1. J was trimmed by 4 bases and V by 4 bases; bases with no gene match: 8. CDR3 length equals 15 residues. Germline CDR1 is MNHEY and CDR2 is SMNVEV (reference sequence). DNA for the CDR3: TGTGCCAGCAGTTCTTCCGGGACAGGAGTCTATGGCTACACCTTC. Protein: CASSSSGTGVYGYTF.

This chain joins TRBV19 and TRBJ2-7; a weak D match, TRBD1 (6 bases). Germline V gene data show CDR1 as LNHDA and CDR2 as SQIVND (reference sequence). The length of the CDR3 is 16 residues. The V and J ends lost 5 bases and 0 bases respectively, with 17 bases between them. CDR3 sequence (DNA): TGTGCCAGTAGTGGGGGCCGCTTCGGAGGCTCCTACGAGCAGTACTTC. Its translation: CASSGGRFGGSYEQYF.

The J gene is TRBJ1-3, the V gene TRBV18, with 7 nucleotides matching TRBD1. Germline V gene data show CDR1 as KGHSH and CDR2 as LQKENI. The trim removed 3 bases at V and 3 bases at J, leaving 5 bases unmatched. The CDR3 contains 15 residues. The CDR3 is CASSPAGQIGNTIYF. The CDR3 DNA sequence: TGTGCCAGCTCACCTGCGGGACAGATTGGAAACACCATATATTTT.

The chain is built from TRBV30 and TRBJ1-1; D is perhaps TRBD1 (6 bases). V lost 5 bases to trimming and J lost 1 base, with 8 bases between them. The CDR3 spans 12 residues. The V gene's germline CDR1 is GTSNPN and CDR2 SVGIG (reference sequence). The CDR3 loop is CAWGQQNTEAFF. CDR3 DNA: TGTGCCTGGGGACAGCAGAACACTGAAGCTTTCTTT.

The rearrangement joins TRBV6-5 to TRBJ1-2; TRBD1 might be the D (5 bases). V was pared by 9 bases and J by 7 bases, with 24 bases between. CDR3 length equals 15 residues. The V gene's germline CDR1 is MNHEY and CDR2 SVGAGI. As DNA, the CDR3 is TGTGCCAGTGGGACGGACTTGGGGACTGGTCGTGGCTACACCTTC. It is translated as CASGTDLGTGRGYTF.

This chain uses TRBV5-4 with TRBJ1-2; a possible D gene is TRBD1 (5 bases). This CDR3 region has 14 residues. The germline V gene has CDR1 SGHNT and CDR2 YYREEE (reference sequence). Trimming removed 5 bases at V and 9 bases at J, with 20 bases between. This CDR3 reads CASRSPGTVESYTF. The CDR3 DNA is TGTGCCAGCAGATCCCCCGGGACGGTGGAAAGCTACACCTTC.

The rearrangement joins TRBV12-5 to TRBJ2-1, with 10 positions matching TRBD2. After removal of 6 bases from V and 10 bases from J, the junction contained 18 bases not matched to a gene. CDR3 length equals 17 residues. Germline V gene data show CDR1 as LGHNT and CDR2 as FRNRAP. CDR3 region: CASGPSGRGGYLWEQFF. CDR3 in DNA: TGTGCTAGTGGACCTAGCGGGAGAGGGGGGTATTTATGGGAGCAGTTCTTC.

CDR3 region: CASSGPGTGGSRSYNSPLHF. CDR3 DNA sequence: TGTGCCAGCAGTGGCCCCGGGACAGGGGGCTCTAGGTCCTATAATTCACCCCTCCACTTT. The chain links TRBV6-1 to TRBJ1-6, with TRBD1 matching 12 bases. This CDR3 comprises 20 residues. CDR1 is MNHNS and CDR2 is SASEGT in the germline V gene. Unmatched junction bases numbered 11, after V lost 4 bases and J lost 1 base.